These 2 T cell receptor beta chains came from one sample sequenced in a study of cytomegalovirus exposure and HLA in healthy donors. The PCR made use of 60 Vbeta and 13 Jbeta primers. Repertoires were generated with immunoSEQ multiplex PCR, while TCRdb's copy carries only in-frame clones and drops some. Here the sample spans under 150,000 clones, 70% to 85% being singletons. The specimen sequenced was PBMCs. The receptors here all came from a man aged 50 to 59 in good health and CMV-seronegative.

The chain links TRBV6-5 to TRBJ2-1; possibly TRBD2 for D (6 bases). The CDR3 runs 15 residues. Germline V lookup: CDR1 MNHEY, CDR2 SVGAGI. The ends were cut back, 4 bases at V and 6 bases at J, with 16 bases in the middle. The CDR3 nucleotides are TGTGCCAGCAGTTCCGGGACTGCTTATCCCAATGAGCAGTTCTTC. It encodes CASSSGTAYPNEQFF.

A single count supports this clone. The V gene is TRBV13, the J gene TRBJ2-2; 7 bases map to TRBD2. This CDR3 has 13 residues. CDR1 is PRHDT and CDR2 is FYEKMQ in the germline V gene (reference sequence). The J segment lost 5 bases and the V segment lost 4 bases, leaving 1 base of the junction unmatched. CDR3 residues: CASSSGGTGELFF. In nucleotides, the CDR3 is TGTGCCAGCAGCTCGGGGGGAACCGGGGAGCTGTTTTTT.